This TCR beta chain was sequenced for a study of shared clonotypes between healthy human individuals. On this clone: Its target is not known.

The ends were cut back, 6 bases at V and 4 bases at J, with 7 bases in the middle. This CDR3 is built from 11 residues. Germline CDR1 reads MDHEN; CDR2 reads SYDVKM. The protocol was immunoSEQ multiplex PCR, while the TCRdb copy is restricted to in-frame clones and leaves out a portion. The sample records over 95,000 clones, more than 65% being singletons. Study outcomes and limitations: Apart from blood, nothing was sampled; tissue repertoires likely differ.

Material: memory CD8+ T cells sorted from blood. The subset denotes: CD45RO+ cells pooled with CCR7-negative TemRA cells. The TCR was taken from a woman in her twenties or thirties in good health. V usage is TRBV28 and J usage is TRBJ2-7; no reliable D call. CDR3 protein: CASSPGYEQYF. Written as DNA, the CDR3 is TGTGCCAGCAGCCCTGGGTACGAGCAGTACTTC.